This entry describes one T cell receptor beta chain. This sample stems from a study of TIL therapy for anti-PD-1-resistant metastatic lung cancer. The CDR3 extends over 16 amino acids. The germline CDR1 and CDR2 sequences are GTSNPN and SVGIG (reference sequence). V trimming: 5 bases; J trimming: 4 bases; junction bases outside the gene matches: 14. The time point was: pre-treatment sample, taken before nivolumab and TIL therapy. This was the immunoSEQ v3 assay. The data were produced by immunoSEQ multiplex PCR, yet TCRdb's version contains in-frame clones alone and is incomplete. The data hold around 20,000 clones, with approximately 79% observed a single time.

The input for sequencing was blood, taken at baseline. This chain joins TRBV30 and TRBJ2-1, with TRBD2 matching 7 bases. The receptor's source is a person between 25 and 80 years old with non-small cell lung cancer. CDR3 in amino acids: CAWGPPWASGYNEQFF. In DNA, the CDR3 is TGTGCCTGGGGCCCCCCCTGGGCTAGCGGTTACAATGAGCAGTTCTTC.